This T cell receptor (beta chain) was identified in a study of beta chain features in type 1 diabetes. Across the whole study: Examination covered 107,917,701 sorted cells spanning all samples.

The germline V gene encodes CDR1 SGHRS and CDR2 YFSETQ. Trimming left V 4 bases short and J 0 bases short, with 3 bases between. This CDR3 spans 12 amino acids. What was sequenced were expressed TCRB transcripts, since all of the isolated RNA had been reverse transcribed. Profiled with immunoSEQ multiplex PCR; TCRdb holds only in-frame clones, not every one. This sample yields roughly 280,000 clones, of which roughly 24% are seen a single time; about 0.012% belongs to the top ten. Findings and limits, study-wide: More deletions and fewer insertions at VDJ junctions were found in patients with type 1 diabetes. A moderate, significant TCRB CDR3 shortening appeared in type 1 diabetes across four CD4+ subsets.

This clone was found a few times. Its antigen is not identified. The rearrangement links TRBV5-1 to TRBJ2-3; D gene uncertain. The sequence derives from a woman in her thirties with type 1 diabetes. Specimen: naive CD4+ T cells from blood. CDR3 nucleotide sequence: TGCGCCAGCAGCCCTAGCACAGATACGCAGTATTTT. This codes for CASSPSTDTQYF.